This is a list of T cell receptor beta chains from one sample in a study of beta chain features in type 1 diabetes. The method was immunoSEQ multiplex PCR; TCRdb's version includes in-frame clones alone and lacks a portion of them. The sample consists of more than 250,000 clones, about a fifth of them appearing once. Input material: naive CD4+ T cells from blood. The source of these receptors is a woman between 40 and 55 years old with type 1 diabetes. Each CDR3 is given with its conserved first and last residue. A D gene is named only where the DNA matches it firmly. The size of a clone is reported for some rows only, either as once, few or many, or as a class for expanded clones.

clone size: NA
D gene: TRBD2
J gene: TRBJ2-1
V gene: TRBV5-4
CDR3 protein: CASKPPGLGGDEQFF
CDR3 DNA: TGTGCCAGCAAACCCCCGGGACTAGGGGGGGATGAGCAGTTCTTC

clone size: NA
D gene: NA
J gene: TRBJ2-7
V gene: TRBV6-5
CDR3 protein: CASSYGLYEQYF
CDR3 DNA: TGTGCCAGCAGTTACGGGCTTTACGAGCAGTACTTC

clone size: NA
D gene: NA
J gene: TRBJ2-7
V gene: TRBV29-1
CDR3 protein: CSVKLRFHEQYF
CDR3 DNA: TGCAGCGTTAAACTTAGATTCCACGAGCAGTACTTC

clone size: NA
D gene: TRBD1
J gene: TRBJ1-5
V gene: TRBV27
CDR3 protein: CASSTDRAHQPQHF
CDR3 DNA: TGTGCCAGCAGTACGGACAGGGCGCATCAGCCCCAGCATTTT

clone size: few
D gene: NA
J gene: TRBJ2-1
V gene: TRBV7-9
CDR3 protein: CASSLARATGHEQFF
CDR3 DNA: TGTGCCAGCAGTCTCGCTCGCGCTACAGGTCATGAGCAGTTCTTC

clone size: NA
D gene: NA
J gene: TRBJ2-1
V gene: TRBV14
CDR3 protein: CASSRQDEQFF
CDR3 DNA: TGTGCCAGCAGCCGACAGGATGAGCAGTTCTTC

clone size: few
D gene: TRBD1
J gene: TRBJ1-5
V gene: TRBV30
CDR3 protein: CAWTEQGHQPQHF
CDR3 DNA: TGTGCCTGGACTGAACAGGGGCACCAGCCCCAGCATTTT

clone size: few
D gene: NA
J gene: TRBJ1-1
V gene: TRBV29-1
CDR3 protein: CSVDQAFF
CDR3 DNA: TGCAGCGTTGATCAGGCTTTCTTT

clone size: NA
D gene: NA
J gene: TRBJ1-1
V gene: TRBV7-9
CDR3 protein: CASSPLGNTEAFF
CDR3 DNA: TGTGCCAGCAGCCCGCTCGGGAACACTGAAGCTTTCTTT

clone size: NA
D gene: NA
J gene: TRBJ1-1
V gene: TRBV4-3
CDR3 protein: CASSQGTGGDREAFF
CDR3 DNA: TGCGCCAGCAGCCAAGGGACGGGAGGGGACCGTGAAGCTTTCTTT

clone size: NA
D gene: NA
J gene: TRBJ2-3
V gene: TRBV28
CDR3 protein: CASSVGLRTQYF
CDR3 DNA: TGTGCCAGCAGCGTAGGACTGCGGACGCAGTATTTT

clone size: NA
D gene: NA
J gene: TRBJ2-7
V gene: TRBV7-2
CDR3 protein: CASSPGQYEQYF
CDR3 DNA: TGTGCCAGCAGCCCTGGACAGTACGAGCAGTACTTC

clone size: NA
D gene: NA
J gene: TRBJ2-2
V gene: TRBV28
CDR3 protein: CASSLDTGELFF
CDR3 DNA: TGTGCCAGCAGCCTCGACACCGGGGAGCTGTTTTTT

clone size: few
D gene: NA
J gene: TRBJ2-2
V gene: TRBV18
CDR3 protein: CASSPPGRSSGELFF
CDR3 DNA: TGTGCCAGCTCACCACCGGGGAGGTCGAGCGGGGAGCTGTTTTTT

clone size: NA
D gene: NA
J gene: TRBJ2-7
V gene: TRBV7-9
CDR3 protein: CASSFGRAGSYEQYF
CDR3 DNA: TGTGCCAGCAGCTTCGGGCGGGCTGGCTCCTACGAGCAGTACTTC

clone size: NA
D gene: NA
J gene: TRBJ2-1
V gene: TRBV7-9
CDR3 protein: CASSPGERKFF
CDR3 DNA: TGTGCCAGCAGCCCGGGGGAGCGCAAGTTCTTC

clone size: NA
D gene: NA
J gene: TRBJ2-2
V gene: TRBV9
CDR3 protein: CATSDSFTGELFF
CDR3 DNA: TGTGCCACCTCGGACAGTTTCACCGGGGAGCTGTTTTTT

clone size: NA
D gene: NA
J gene: TRBJ1-1
V gene: TRBV30
CDR3 protein: CAWSVGGNTEAFF
CDR3 DNA: TGTGCCTGGAGTGTGGGGGGGAACACTGAAGCTTTCTTT

clone size: few
D gene: NA
J gene: TRBJ2-3
V gene: TRBV28
CDR3 protein: CASRWPGVTDTQYF
CDR3 DNA: TGTGCCAGCCGTTGGCCAGGTGTCACAGATACGCAGTATTTT

clone size: NA
D gene: TRBD2
J gene: TRBJ2-5
V gene: TRBV6-5
CDR3 protein: CASSFSGGTQYF
CDR3 DNA: TGTGCCAGCAGTTTTTCGGGGGGGACCCAGTACTTC

clone size: few
D gene: NA
J gene: TRBJ2-5
V gene: TRBV5-1
CDR3 protein: CASSLVEGPQETQYF
CDR3 DNA: TGCGCCAGCAGCTTGGTAGAGGGCCCCCAAGAGACCCAGTACTTC

clone size: NA
D gene: TRBD2
J gene: TRBJ2-5
V gene: TRBV11-2
CDR3 protein: CASSLGLAGETQYF
CDR3 DNA: TGTGCCAGCAGCTTGGGACTAGCGGGTGAGACCCAGTACTTC

clone size: few
D gene: TRBD1
J gene: TRBJ1-2
V gene: TRBV18
CDR3 protein: CASSPPTGQGAFGYTF
CDR3 DNA: TGTGCCAGCTCACCACCCACGGGACAGGGGGCATTTGGCTACACCTTC

clone size: few
D gene: TRBD2
J gene: TRBJ2-7
V gene: TRBV10-3
CDR3 protein: CATSGTSGSPYEQYF
CDR3 DNA: TGTGCCACCAGCGGGACTAGCGGGAGCCCCTACGAGCAGTACTTC

clone size: NA
D gene: NA
J gene: TRBJ2-2
V gene: TRBV4-3
CDR3 protein: CASSHAPGQRAAFTGELFF
CDR3 DNA: TGCGCCAGCAGCCACGCCCCCGGCCAGCGGGCCGCGTTCACCGGGGAGCTGTTTTTT

clone size: NA
D gene: NA
J gene: TRBJ1-2
V gene: TRBV18
CDR3 protein: CASSQDFNYGYTF
CDR3 DNA: TGTGCCAGCTCCCAAGACTTTAACTATGGCTACACCTTC

clone size: NA
D gene: NA
J gene: TRBJ1-5
V gene: TRBV29-1
CDR3 protein: CSVGSGNQPQHF
CDR3 DNA: TGCAGCGTTGGCTCGGGCAATCAGCCCCAGCATTTT

clone size: few
D gene: NA
J gene: TRBJ2-2
V gene: TRBV14
CDR3 protein: CASSQRDINTGELFF
CDR3 DNA: TGTGCCAGCAGCCAAAGGGACATTAACACCGGGGAGCTGTTTTTT

clone size: NA
D gene: TRBD2
J gene: TRBJ2-5
V gene: TRBV5-4
CDR3 protein: CASIPGGEPVETQYF
CDR3 DNA: TGTGCCAGCATACCCGGGGGGGAGCCGGTCGAGACCCAGTACTTC

clone size: few
D gene: NA
J gene: TRBJ2-1
V gene: TRBV9
CDR3 protein: CASSPRGAAITEQFF
CDR3 DNA: TGTGCCAGCAGCCCGCGTGGGGCCGCCATCACTGAGCAGTTCTTC

clone size: few
D gene: NA
J gene: TRBJ1-1
V gene: TRBV7-6
CDR3 protein: CASSPVTHTEAFF
CDR3 DNA: TGTGCCAGCAGCCCCGTTACTCACACTGAAGCTTTCTTT

clone size: NA
D gene: TRBD1
J gene: TRBJ2-3
V gene: TRBV4-1
CDR3 protein: CASSPWAGGGTDTQYF
CDR3 DNA: TGCGCCAGCAGCCCCTGGGCAGGGGGCGGCACAGATACGCAGTATTTT

clone size: NA
D gene: TRBD2
J gene: TRBJ2-1
V gene: TRBV6-4
CDR3 protein: CASSLGGEQFF
CDR3 DNA: TGTGCCAGCAGCCTGGGAGGGGAGCAGTTCTTC

clone size: NA
D gene: TRBD1
J gene: TRBJ2-7
V gene: TRBV11-3
CDR3 protein: CASSLVGQGSHEQYF
CDR3 DNA: TGTGCCAGCAGCTTAGTGGGACAGGGGTCCCACGAGCAGTACTTC

clone size: few
D gene: TRBD2
J gene: TRBJ2-7
V gene: TRBV29-1
CDR3 protein: CSVRRGGLEQYF
CDR3 DNA: TGCAGCGTTCGGCGGGGGGGCCTAGAGCAGTACTTC

clone size: NA
D gene: NA
J gene: TRBJ2-2
V gene: TRBV7-9
CDR3 protein: CASSLQGFTGELFF
CDR3 DNA: TGTGCCAGCAGCTTGCAGGGTTTCACCGGGGAGCTGTTTTTT

clone size: few
D gene: NA
J gene: TRBJ2-1
V gene: TRBV5-6
CDR3 protein: CASSLVDRYNEQFF
CDR3 DNA: TGTGCCAGCAGCTTGGTTGACAGGTACAATGAGCAGTTCTTC

clone size: few
D gene: NA
J gene: TRBJ2-1
V gene: TRBV7-9
CDR3 protein: CASSSGLSYNEQFF
CDR3 DNA: TGTGCCAGCAGCTCGGGACTCTCCTACAATGAGCAGTTCTTC

clone size: few
D gene: NA
J gene: TRBJ2-5
V gene: TRBV29-1
CDR3 protein: CSMTWAGGETQYF
CDR3 DNA: TGCAGTATGACTTGGGCGGGCGGTGAGACCCAGTACTTC

clone size: NA
D gene: NA
J gene: TRBJ2-7
V gene: TRBV28
CDR3 protein: CASSLRGYEQYF
CDR3 DNA: TGTGCCAGCAGTTTACGAGGCTACGAGCAGTACTTC

clone size: NA
D gene: TRBD2
J gene: TRBJ2-1
V gene: TRBV11-2
CDR3 protein: CASSLGAGGGNEQFF
CDR3 DNA: TGTGCCAGCAGCTTAGGAGCGGGAGGAGGCAATGAGCAGTTCTTC